The rows below give T cell receptor beta chains drawn from one sample of a study of T cells in Graves' hyperthyroidism and ophthalmopathy. TCRdb re-analysed the multiplex PCR reads in MiXCR, keeping a single row per CDR3 protein. The top ten hold roughly 70% of the sample, which has approximately 360,000 distinct CDR3 sequences, roughly 25% seen once. Source material: blood. Receptors originate from a man aged 50 or older with Graves' hyperthyroidism. Both conserved end residues are part of each CDR3. The D gene is left open where the match is weak. Size is stated for part of the rows, as once, few or many counts, or as a class when the clone is expanded.

v_gene	j_gene	d_gene	abundance	CDR3aa	CDR3nt
TRBV6-1	TRBJ2-5	TRBD1	few	CASSAGTGGSGGETQYF	TGTGCCAGCAGTGCCGGGACAGGGGGCTCGGGCGGAGAGACCCAGTACTTC
TRBV6-5	TRBJ1-1	-	-	CASSYSGRGNTEAFF	TGTGCCAGCAGTTACTCCGGCAGGGGGAACACTGAAGCTTTCTTT
TRBV27	TRBJ1-2	-	few	CASSLGLGGYTF	TGTGCCAGCAGTTTAGGGCTCGGGGGCTACACCTTC
TRBV20-1	TRBJ1-5	TRBD1	-	CSASQGASQPQHF	TGCAGTGCTTCCCAGGGGGCAAGTCAGCCCCAGCATTTT
TRBV5-1	TRBJ2-7	TRBD2	few	CASSSLASGREQYF	TGCGCCAGCAGCTCCTTGGCTAGCGGGAGGGAGCAGTACTTC
TRBV29-1	TRBJ2-7	TRBD1	-	CSGAGQGYEQYF	TGCAGCGGGGCCGGACAGGGGTACGAGCAGTACTTC
TRBV13	TRBJ2-7	-	few	CASSLGLSTYEQYF	TGTGCCAGCAGCTTAGGACTATCAACCTACGAGCAGTACTTC
TRBV28	TRBJ2-1	-	-	CASSSGQRSSYNEQFF	TGTGCCAGCAGTTCAGGACAGCGTAGCTCCTACAATGAGCAGTTCTTC
TRBV6-1	TRBJ2-1	-	many	CASSETPKGGRSNEQFF	TGTGCCAGCAGTGAAACCCCGAAGGGGGGGCGTAGCAATGAGCAGTTCTTC
TRBV4-1	TRBJ2-5	TRBD2	-	CASSQGTSGLYQETQYF	TGCGCCAGCAGCCAAGGGACTAGCGGGTTGTACCAAGAGACCCAGTACTTC
TRBV11-2	TRBJ2-5	TRBD2	-	CASRKPGEGGETQYF	TGTGCCAGCAGGAAGCCGGGGGAGGGCGGTGAGACCCAGTACTTC
TRBV7-9	TRBJ1-2	-	-	CASSDPNRALNYGYTF	TGTGCCAGCAGCGACCCAAACAGGGCACTCAACTATGGCTACACCTTC
TRBV28	TRBJ1-1	-	many	CASSSGYHTEAFF	TGTGCCTCCTCTTCGGGGTACCACACTGAAGCTTTCTTT
TRBV11-3	TRBJ2-7	-	many	CASSLVRTGRADEQYF	TGTGCCAGCAGCTTAGTACGCACAGGGAGGGCCGACGAGCAGTACTTC
TRBV12-3/TRBV12-4	TRBJ1-1	-	many	CASSFDRWGENTEAFF	TGTGCCAGCAGTTTCGACAGGTGGGGGGAGAACACTGAAGCTTTCTTT
TRBV5-1	TRBJ2-5	-	-	CASSSIQQETQYF	TGCGCCAGCAGCTCGATACAACAAGAGACCCAGTACTTC
TRBV5-6	TRBJ2-1	-	-	CASSLQGFNEQFF	TGTGCCAGCAGCTTGCAGGGTTTCAATGAGCAGTTCTTC
TRBV11-2	TRBJ1-2	-	many	CASSLDRGYTF	TGTGCCAGCAGCTTAGATCGTGGCTACACCTTC
TRBV6-1	TRBJ2-7	TRBD1	many	CASSEFGQGRYEQYF	TGTGCCAGCAGTGAATTCGGACAGGGTCGCTACGAGCAGTACTTC
TRBV3-1	TRBJ2-7	-	few	CASSQEGERGSEQYF	TGTGCCAGCAGCCAAGAGGGGGAGAGGGGCTCCGAGCAGTACTTC
TRBV7-9	TRBJ2-7	TRBD2	few	CASSGAGGPRGPSYEQYF	TGTGCCAGCAGCGGAGCGGGAGGGCCCCGGGGGCCTTCCTACGAGCAGTACTTC
TRBV5-8	TRBJ2-2	-	once	CASSRRGELFF	TGTGCCAGCAGCAGACGCGGGGAGCTGTTTTTT